This TCR beta chain was obtained from a study of molecular identifiers for immune sequencing clone quantification (dated by TCRdb to the late 2010s). Context from the whole study: In a replicate experiment, RNA from about 21,000 or 97,000 naive CD8 T cells was split into five aliquots, four of which were sequenced. This methods study benchmarked molecular-identifier clustering-based TCR repertoire sequencing (MIDCIRS) and TCR RNA copy counting, using CD8 T cells to do so. Broad study findings and their caveats: Spiked-in Jurkat TCR RNA equivalent to a single cell was reported to be detectable even among some 910,000 naive CD8 T cells. Clones above 20 RNA copies held over 97% of molecules in CMV-specific effector cells but under 1% in naive cells. Highly expanded clone sizes could be underestimated because identical TCR molecules may share a barcode. Naive libraries contained spiked-in Jurkat TCR RNA (more than 9 copies' worth), which is not part of the donor repertoire. When barcode sub-clustering was omitted, TCR diversity was inflated by chimeric consensus sequences, with chimeras reaching as high as 47%. About three recovered TCR RNA copies per cell were obtained by modeling, versus about ten by digital PCR, implying a capture efficiency of 30% to 35%.

V drops 2 bases and J drops 4 bases, leaving 17 bases in between. The germline V gene provides CDR1 MGHRA and CDR2 YSYEKL. The CDR3 has 16 amino acids, counting the end cysteine and phenylalanine. The DNA shown is the 48-base CDR3, in frame from base 1. Libraries of naive CD8 T cells were generated from about 21,000 to 970,000 sorted cells, with 10%, 30% or 50% of the purified RNA used. Naive CD8 T cells, defined as CD8+CD4-CCR7+CD45RA+, were FACS-sorted into RLT Plus buffer on a BD FACSAria II. Ten to eleven TCR copies' worth of Jurkat RNA were spiked into roughly 19,000-1,000,000 naive CD8 T cell samples to test detection sensitivity. CD8 T cells were enriched with RosetteSep CD8+ T Cell Enrichment Cocktail and Ficoll-Paque, followed by ACK red cell lysis. Receptor libraries were prepared by PCR. Instrument on record: NextSeq 500. Bulk TCR libraries were generated as previously described, with the TCR primers listed in Table S5 used. Purification of total RNA was performed with the Qiagen AllPrep DNA/RNA kit. Reads from multiple sequencing runs of the same library were pooled before analysis. Turning to the authors' computational methods: Only reads with exact TCR constant sequence were kept, trimmed to 150 nt, and grouped by their 12-nt molecular barcodes. Within each barcode group, reads were sub-clustered at a 15% Levenshtein threshold, and quality-weighted consensus sequences were built per RNA molecule. Non-functional sequences were discarded, and so were lower-count sequences lying one edit away from another sequence. Based on fitting two negative binomial distributions, any barcode sub-cluster with under 20% of the maximum read count was discarded. TCRdb took the public reads, trimmed them with fastp at Q25, ran MiXCR for clone calling and kept in-frame beta chains. Rows merge per CDR3 protein into single entries with the most common DNA and genes. TCRdb's processing, not the authors' own work, is the source of the V and J calls. The sample table holds a few hundred thousand distinct CDR3 sequences, of which about 25% were seen once. The biggest ten clones account for roughly 0.79% of the sample.

About this clonotype itself: Its antigen is not yet known. No quality values exist for individual bases; no much larger clone is one base distant.

Sample: naive CD8+ T cells from blood, with Jurkat cell RNA spiked in. This sample's cell subset or site label indicates: FACS-sorted CD8+CD4-CCR7+CD45RA+ naive T cells. The chain joins TRBV4-1 to TRBJ1-1, with the D gene call left open. This TCR came from a human donor in good health. Some libraries in this study had Jurkat cell RNA spiked in. The CDR3 is CASSQTGIPPTTEAFF. The sequence in DNA is TGCGCCAGCAGCCAAACCGGGATCCCCCCGACCACTGAAGCTTTCTTT.